Listed below are T cell receptor beta chains from one sample, sequenced in a study of metastatic and nonmetastatic thyroid tumors. TCRdb reassembled clones from the PCR reads with MiXCR. The sample has around 23,000 clones; about 28% are singletons. The specimen sequenced was tumor tissue. These receptors all stem from a male donor with papillary thyroid cancer or a benign thyroid nodule (not recorded which). Some clones in this sample may be carry-over from other donors' samples. The CDR3 runs from the conserved cysteine through the conserved F or W. D genes are given only for firm matches. Some rows have no size entry. The others give once, few or many, or a class for an expanded clone.

TRBV24-1	NA	TRBJ2-2	NA	CATSDFGELFF	TGTGCCACCAGTGATTTCGGGGAGCTGTTTTTT
TRBV5-1	NA	TRBJ1-1	NA	CASSLTTENTEAFF	TGCGCCAGCAGCTTGACCACGGAGAACACTGAAGCTTTCTTT
TRBV5-1	NA	TRBJ1-5	few	CASSLGVGNQPQHF	TGCGCCAGCAGCTTGGGAGTGGGCAATCAGCCCCAGCATTTT
TRBV4-2	TRBD2	TRBJ2-3	NA	CASSQGPPGGADTQYF	TGTGCCAGCAGCCAAGGGCCCCCGGGAGGGGCCGATACGCAGTATTTT
TRBV12-3/TRBV12-4	NA	TRBJ2-1	NA	CASNSPTVGNEQFF	TGTGCCAGCAACAGTCCGACAGTCGGGAATGAGCAGTTCTTC
TRBV20-1	TRBD2	TRBJ2-7	few	CSARGRENPYEQYF	TGCAGTGCTAGAGGGCGGGAGAACCCCTACGAGCAGTACTTC
TRBV20-1	TRBD2	TRBJ2-1	many	CSATRLAHEQFF	TGCAGTGCCACTCGACTAGCCCATGAGCAGTTCTTC
TRBV25-1	NA	TRBJ2-7	medium-sized	CASSQGWGEQYF	TGTGCCAGCAGTCAAGGGTGGGGCGAGCAGTACTTC
TRBV5-8	NA	TRBJ2-7	NA	CASSLATQQVLAYF	TGTGCCAGCAGCTTGGCCACCCAGCAGGTCCTGGCGTACTTC
TRBV20-1	TRBD2	TRBJ2-7	medium-sized	CSARKNRGLAGWGEQYF	TGCAGTGCTAGAAAAAACAGGGGACTAGCGGGATGGGGGGAGCAGTACTTC
TRBV9	NA	TRBJ2-3	many	CASRCTDTQYF	TGTGCCAGCAGATGCACAGATACGCAGTATTTT
TRBV11-2	NA	TRBJ2-1	once	CASSFTGDGNNEQFF	TGTGCCAGCAGCTTTACCGGGGATGGAAACAATGAGCAGTTCTTC
TRBV30	NA	TRBJ1-5	NA	CAWGGTTGQPQHF	TGTGCCTGGGGGGGGACCACGGGTCAGCCCCAGCATTTT
TRBV12-3/TRBV12-4	NA	TRBJ2-5	NA	CASSFFLGIEILEETQYF	TGTGCCAGCAGTTTTTTTCTGGGGATCGAGATTCTTGAAGAGACCCAGTACTTC
TRBV19	TRBD1	TRBJ1-1	many	CASSMGTGATEAFF	TGTGCCAGTAGTATGGGTACAGGGGCCACTGAAGCTTTCTTT
TRBV7-6	NA	TRBJ1-1	many	CASSFSVGQDTEAFF	TGTGCCAGCAGCTTCTCAGTGGGGCAGGACACTGAAGCTTTCTTT
TRBV12-3/TRBV12-4	NA	TRBJ2-5	NA	CASSHVQETQYF	TGTGCCAGCTCGCACGTTCAAGAGACCCAGTACTTC
TRBV18	NA	TRBJ2-2	medium-sized	CASSPGLQNTGELFF	TGTGCCAGCTCACCCGGACTTCAGAACACCGGGGAGCTGTTTTTT